This TCR beta chain appears in the sequencing data of a study of cytomegalovirus exposure and HLA in healthy donors. CDR1 MGHRA and CDR2 YSYEKL come from the germline V gene. The CDR3 loop spans 15 amino acids. V dropped 2 bases and J dropped 6 bases, with 13 bases sitting between them. The PCR ran on 60 Vbeta and 13 Jbeta primers. Generated by immunoSEQ multiplex PCR, the TCRdb table keeps only in-frame clones and is missing some. The repertoire consists of over 85,000 clones, with around 60% occurring once and the leading ten covering 4.5% to 5%. This clone was detected only a few times. The source material was PBMCs. The clonotype was recovered from a human donor in good health. The chain joins TRBV4-1 to TRBJ1-4; weak D call: TRBD1 (5 bases). The CDR3 DNA is TGCGCCAGCAGCCAATTTGCGACGGGGGATGAAAAACTGTTTTTT. It specifies CASSQFATGDEKLFF.